One and the same sample provided the 29 T cell receptor beta chains below, sequenced in a study of patients and donors after allogeneic stem cell transplantation. One entry per CDR3 protein, called by TCRdb with MiXCR from the RT-PCR reads. There are 900,000 to 1,000,000 distinct CDR3 sequences in the sample; around 17% occur only once, and 5% to 6.5% lies in the top ten. Material: blood, either unsorted or a sorted T cell fraction (not recorded which). The source is a human donor who was either an allogeneic HSCT recipient or a stem cell or donor lymphocyte infusion donor (not recorded which). It is not recorded whose cells these are; they may come from a transplant donor.

The chain is built from TRBV7-9 and TRBJ1-4, with D maybe TRBD1 (6 bases). Trimming removed 5 bases at V and 4 bases at J, with 11 bases between. The CDR3 loop spans 14 amino acids. CDR1 is SEHNR, CDR2 FQNEAQ, per germline (reference sequence). CDR3 coding DNA: TGTGCCAGCAGCCTAGAGGGGGTTAATGAAAAACTGTTTTTT. The encoded protein is CASSLEGVNEKLFF.

The rearrangement uses TRBV28 and TRBJ1-1; 9 nucleotides line up with TRBD1. The CDR3 runs 15 residues. J gave up 8 bases and V 3 bases, and 10 bases lay outside the gene matches. The germline CDR1 and CDR2 sequences are MDHEN and SYDVKM. This CDR3 reads CASSLLGQGYDEAFF. In DNA, the CDR3 is TGTGCCAGCAGTTTGCTGGGACAGGGTTACGACGAAGCTTTCTTT.

This clonotype was counted a few times. The chain has TRBV7-3 and TRBJ1-2, with a possible D match to TRBD1 (5 bases). Germline CDR1 and CDR2: SGHTA and FQGTGA. Trimming cost V 2 bases and J 8 bases, with 12 bases left between them. CDR3 length: 13 amino acids. The CDR3 bases are TGTGCCAGCAGCTTAGACAGAGTTACCGGCTACACCTTC. Residues: CASSLDRVTGYTF.

The rearrangement links TRBV27 to TRBJ1-2, with a possible D match to TRBD1 (5 bases). The CDR3 extends over 17 amino acids. Trimming stripped 5 bases from V and 6 bases from J, with 25 bases between. Germline-derived CDR1 and CDR2 are MNHEY and SMNVEV (reference sequence). CDR3 coding DNA: TGTGCCAGCAGTAATGCACTTTTGGGACGGGAGTTAGATGGCTACACCTTC. Encoded protein: CASSNALLGRELDGYTF.

The table lists this clonotype with a few counts. The CDR3 region is CATSRDQRQGGEKLFF. CDR3 DNA sequence: TGTGCCACCAGCAGAGATCAACGGCAGGGTGGTGAAAAACTGTTTTTT. The chain recombines TRBV15 with TRBJ1-4; tentatively, D is TRBD1 (5 bases). CDR1 and CDR2 from the germline V gene are LNHNV and YYDKDF (reference sequence). This CDR3 has 16 residues. With 0 bases removed from V and 7 bases from J, the gap between germline ends came to 15 bases.

This clonotype was observed a handful of times. The rearrangement joins TRBV7-3 to TRBJ2-7, with 11 bases fitting TRBD2. The ends lost 5 bases at V and 5 bases at J; junction bases unmatched: 5. Germline CDR1 is SGHTA and CDR2 is FQGTGA. The CDR3 has 14 residues. The CDR3: CASSETSGSHEQYF. CDR3 sequence (DNA): TGTGCCAGCAGCGAAACTAGCGGGAGCCACGAGCAGTACTTC.

This clonotype turned up a few times. Here the CDR3 reads CASSLEQFNTEAFF. DNA for the CDR3: TGTGCCAGCAGCTTGGAACAGTTTAACACTGAAGCTTTCTTT. The chain has TRBV5-4 and TRBJ1-1; D gene unclear. CDR1 SGHNT and CDR2 YYREEE come from the germline V gene (reference sequence). V was trimmed by 0 bases and J by 2 bases, leaving 8 bases between them. The length of the CDR3 is 14 residues.

The rearrangement uses TRBV6-4 and TRBJ2-3; no clear D. The CDR3 extends over 13 amino acids. Germline values: CDR1 MRHNA, CDR2 SNTAGT. V lost 4 bases and J 2 bases, leaving 7 bases between the germline ends. The CDR3 nucleotides read TGTGCCAGCAGTGTTGTCTACACAGATACGCAGTATTTT. Its translation is CASSVVYTDTQYF.

This chain uses TRBV6-5 with TRBJ2-3; D may correspond to TRBD1 or TRBD2 (6 bases each). CDR3 size: 14 residues. The V gene lost 2 bases and the J gene lost 6 bases, with 12 bases spanning the gap. Germline CDR1 reads MNHEY; CDR2 reads SVGAGI. CDR3 nucleotide sequence: TGTGCCAGCAGTTACGGAGGGACAAAGGATACGCAGTATTTT. Translating gives CASSYGGTKDTQYF.

This clonotype was detected only a few times. V is TRBV20-1 and J is TRBJ1-2; unclear D gene. CDR1 and CDR2 from the germline V gene are DFQATT and SNEGSKA (reference sequence). This CDR3 is built from 13 residues. The ends were cut back, 6 bases at V and 6 bases at J, with 17 bases in the middle. CDR3 region: CSAQGPWEDGYTF. In DNA, the CDR3 is TGCAGTGCCCAAGGGCCGTGGGAGGATGGCTACACCTTC.

This clonotype came up many times. The V and J genes are TRBV12-3 or TRBV12-4 and TRBJ1-6; D is undetermined. The CDR3 loop spans 13 amino acids. Trimming left V 3 bases short and J 7 bases short, with 7 bases between. The CDR3 protein is CASSFRENSPLHF. CDR3 DNA: TGTGCCAGCAGTTTCCGGGAAAATTCACCCCTCCACTTT.

The rearrangement uses TRBV20-1 and TRBJ2-5; the D is unclear. This CDR3 spans 13 amino acids. V was pared by 4 bases and J by 5 bases, with 14 bases between. The germline CDR1 and CDR2 sequences are DFQATT and SNEGSKA (reference sequence). The CDR3 nucleotides are TGCAGTGCTACGGGTGGGGTTTGGGAGACCCAGTACTTC. Its protein product is CSATGGVWETQYF.

The V and J genes are TRBV6-2 or TRBV6-3 and TRBJ2-3; 7 positions match TRBD1. The CDR3 runs to 13 residues. CDR1 MNHEY and CDR2 SVGEGT come from the germline V gene. Trimming took 6 bases from V and 8 from J; bases not matched to a gene: 8. This CDR3 reads CASSFHRGGTQYF. The CDR3 region has the DNA TGTGCCAGCAGCTTTCACAGGGGTGGTACGCAGTATTTT.

This clonotype was seen only a few times. This chain connects TRBV24-1 to TRBJ2-5, with 7 bases matching TRBD1. Losses at the gene ends were 6 bases for V and 2 bases for J; bases not matched to a gene: 17. The CDR3 has 18 amino acids. Germline V lookup: CDR1 KGHDR, CDR2 SFDVKD. CDR3: CATSSHPGQKSQQETQYF. The CDR3 nucleotides are TGTGCCACCAGTTCACACCCGGGACAGAAGAGCCAACAAGAGACCCAGTACTTC.

This clonotype was counted between two and nine times. This chain joins TRBV7-6 and TRBJ1-1; maybe TRBD1 (6 bases). Deletions cut 0 bases from V and 7 bases from J, with 21 bases between. CDR3 length equals 17 residues. Germline loops: CDR1 SGHVS, CDR2 FNYEAQ. The CDR3 loop is CASSLATGRGVTGEAFF. The CDR3 DNA reads as TGTGCCAGCAGCTTAGCGACAGGACGAGGGGTCACCGGTGAAGCTTTCTTT.

This clonotype was found a few times. V is TRBV2 and J is TRBJ2-5; TRBD1 aligns across 8 bases. Germline values: CDR1 SNHLY, CDR2 FYNNEI. The CDR3 sequence is 14 residues long. V dropped 5 bases and J dropped 3; count of bases not matched to a gene: 5. The CDR3 DNA is TGTGCCAGCAGTATAGACAGGGGTGAAGAGACCCAGTACTTC. Its protein product is CASSIDRGEETQYF. The full variable domain, its missing parts supplied by reference TRBV2 and TRBJ2-5, is EPEVTQTPSHQVTQMGQEVILRCVPISNHLYFYWYRQILGQKVEFLVSFYNNEISEKSEIFDDQFSVERPDGSNFTLKIRSTKLEDSAMYFCASSIDRGEETQYFGPGTRLLVL.

The V call is TRBV7-2, the J call TRBJ1-2; tentatively, D is TRBD1 (5 bases). V dropped 5 bases and J dropped 4 bases, with 11 bases sitting between them. The germline CDR1 and CDR2 sequences are SGHTA and FQGNSA. This CDR3 has 13 amino acids. The CDR3 bases are TGTGCCAGCAGCCCAGGGTTGGTCTATGGCTACACCTTC. It codes for CASSPGLVYGYTF.

The V call is TRBV20-1, the J call TRBJ1-5, with 8 bases matching TRBD1. The CDR3 extends over 17 amino acids. Germline V gives CDR1 DFQATT, CDR2 SNEGSKA (reference sequence). Trimming took 2 bases from V and 0 from J; bases not matched to a gene: 9. The DNA for the CDR3 is TGCAGTGCTAGACCCCTTCGACAGGGGATTAGCAATCAGCCCCAGCATTTT. This translates into CSARPLRQGISNQPQHF.

The V call is TRBV24-1, the J call TRBJ2-7; D tentatively reads TRBD1 or TRBD2 (6 bases each). Germline V CDR1 and CDR2: KGHDR, SFDVKD. The CDR3 contains 16 residues. V was pared by 3 bases and J by 0 bases, with 14 bases between. The CDR3 region is CATSDPRGPSSYEQYF. As DNA, the CDR3 is TGTGCCACCAGTGATCCCCGGGGGCCCAGCTCCTACGAGCAGTACTTC.

This clonotype showed up just a few times. CDR3 in DNA: TGTGCCAGCGGGGGACAGGGGTTTGACACTGAAGCTTTCTTT. Amino acids: CASGGQGFDTEAFF. The chain combines TRBV6-1 with TRBJ1-1; TRBD1 agrees at 10 bases. V lost 8 bases to trimming and J lost 3 bases; unmatched junction nucleotides: 6. The CDR3 sequence is 14 residues long. CDR1 and CDR2 from the germline V gene are MNHNS and SASEGT.

Here the CDR3 DNA reads TGTGCCAGCAGCTTAAAGGTGGGGCATGAGCAGTTCTTC. This codes for CASSLKVGHEQFF. The rearrangement uses TRBV7-3 and TRBJ2-1; tentatively, D is TRBD1 (5 bases). Germline CDR1 SGHTA, CDR2 FQGTGA. V lost 1 base and J lost 8, with 9 bases in between. The CDR3 loop spans 13 amino acids.

This chain connects TRBV20-1 to TRBJ2-3, with D maybe TRBD1 (6 bases). Per the germline V gene, CDR1 is DFQATT and CDR2 is SNEGSKA (reference sequence). With 8 bases removed from V and 6 bases from J, the gap between germline ends came to 21 bases. There are 14 residues in the CDR3. CDR3 in amino acids: CSTRGGSRFDTQYF. The CDR3, as DNA: TGCAGTACAAGAGGGGGATCTCGTTTCGATACGCAGTATTTT.

This clonotype has more than one count but fewer than ten. The rearrangement joins TRBV12-3 or TRBV12-4 to TRBJ1-5; D call uncertain. With 6 bases removed from V and 10 bases from J, the gap between germline ends came to 13 bases. The CDR3 consists of 12 residues. CDR3 sequence reads: CASSPLLRPQHF. In DNA form, the CDR3 reads TGTGCCAGCAGCCCCCTATTGAGACCCCAGCATTTT.

The table lists this clonotype with many counts. V usage is TRBV13 and J usage is TRBJ2-5; 11 nucleotides match TRBD2. Germline values: CDR1 PRHDT, CDR2 FYEKMQ (reference sequence). The V gene end was trimmed by 5 bases and the J gene end by 1 base; junction bases not matched to a gene: 3. CDR3 size: 15 residues. The CDR3 DNA reads TGTGCCAGCAGCACGACTAGCGGGGCCCAAGAGACCCAGTACTTC. Translating gives CASSTTSGAQETQYF.

The gene calls are TRBV2 and TRBJ2-7; the D gene is possibly TRBD1 (5 bases). Germline CDR1 is SNHLY and CDR2 is FYNNEI. Trimming took off 4 bases at V and 1 base at J, with 11 bases between the two ends. This CDR3 comprises 14 residues. CDR3 sequence: CASSGFRESYEQYF. CDR3 DNA sequence: TGTGCCAGCAGTGGGTTCAGGGAATCCTACGAGCAGTACTTC.

This clonotype has just a few counts. The V call is TRBV25-1, the J call TRBJ2-3; TRBD2 agrees at 7 bases. Germline-derived CDR1 and CDR2 are MGHDK and SYGVNS. The CDR3 is 13 residues long. V shed 7 bases, J shed 1 base, and the junction held 2 bases outside the gene matches. CDR3: CASKLAGTDTQYF. CDR3 nucleotide sequence: TGTGCCAGCAAGCTAGCGGGCACAGATACGCAGTATTTT.

This chain connects TRBV4-3 to TRBJ1-1, with D possibly TRBD1 on 5 matching bases. The germline V gene encodes CDR1 LGHNA and CDR2 YSLEER. The CDR3 extends over 16 amino acids. With 0 bases removed from V and 0 bases from J, the gap between germline ends came to 11 bases. The chain's CDR3 is CASSQDFPGLNTEAFF. In DNA form, the CDR3 reads TGCGCCAGCAGCCAAGATTTTCCGGGACTGAACACTGAAGCTTTCTTT.

Only a few counts were recorded for this clonotype. The V and J genes are TRBV7-9 and TRBJ1-1; the D is unclear. Germline lookup yields CDR1 SEHNR and CDR2 FQNEAQ (reference sequence). V was trimmed by 8 bases and J by 4 bases, leaving 14 bases between them. The CDR3 is made up of 13 amino acids. The CDR3 is CASAMVYGTEAFF. The DNA of the CDR3 is TGTGCCAGCGCCATGGTTTATGGCACTGAAGCTTTCTTT. Variable domain in full (rest from reference TRBV7-9 and TRBJ1-1): DTGVSQNPRHKITKRGQNVTFRCDPISEHNRLYWYRQTLGQGPEFLTYFQNEAQLEKSRLLSDRFSAERPKGSFSTLEIQRTEQGDSAMYLCASAMVYGTEAFFGQGTRLTVV.

This clonotype was detected many times. The rearrangement uses TRBV4-2 and TRBJ1-2, with a weak D call TRBD1 (5 bases). Germline CDR1 is LGHNA and CDR2 is YNFKEQ. V shed 4 bases and J shed 1 base, with 16 bases lying between them. CDR3 length: 16 residues. The CDR3 loop reads CASSLSGQGFNYGYTF. CDR3 DNA: TGTGCCAGCAGCCTAAGCGGGCAGGGCTTTAACTATGGCTACACCTTC.